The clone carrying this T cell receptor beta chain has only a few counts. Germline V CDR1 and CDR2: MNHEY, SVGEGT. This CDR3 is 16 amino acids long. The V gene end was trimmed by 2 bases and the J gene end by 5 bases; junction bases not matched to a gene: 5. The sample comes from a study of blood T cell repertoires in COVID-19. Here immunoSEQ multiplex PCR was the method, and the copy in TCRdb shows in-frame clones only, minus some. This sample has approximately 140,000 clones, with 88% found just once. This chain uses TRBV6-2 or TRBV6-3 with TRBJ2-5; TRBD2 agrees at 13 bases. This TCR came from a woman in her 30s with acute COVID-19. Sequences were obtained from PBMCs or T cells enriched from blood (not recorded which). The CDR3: CASSYRGLAGRETQYF. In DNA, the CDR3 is TGTGCCAGCAGTTACAGGGGACTAGCGGGGAGGGAGACCCAGTACTTC.